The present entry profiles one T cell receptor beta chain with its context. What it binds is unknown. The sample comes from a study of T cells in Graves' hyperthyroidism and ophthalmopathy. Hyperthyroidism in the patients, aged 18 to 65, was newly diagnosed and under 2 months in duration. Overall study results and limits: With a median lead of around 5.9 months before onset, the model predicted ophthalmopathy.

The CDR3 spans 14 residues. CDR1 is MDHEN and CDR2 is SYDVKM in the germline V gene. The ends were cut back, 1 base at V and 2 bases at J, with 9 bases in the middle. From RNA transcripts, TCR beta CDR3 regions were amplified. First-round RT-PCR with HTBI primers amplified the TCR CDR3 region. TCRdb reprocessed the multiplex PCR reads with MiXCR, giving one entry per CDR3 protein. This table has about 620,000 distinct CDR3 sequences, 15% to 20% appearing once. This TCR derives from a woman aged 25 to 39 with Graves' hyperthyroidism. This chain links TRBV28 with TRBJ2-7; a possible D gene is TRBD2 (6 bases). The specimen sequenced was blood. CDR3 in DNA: TGTGCCAGCAGTTTATATAGCGGAACCTACGAGCAGTACTTC. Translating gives CASSLYSGTYEQYF.